The TCR beta chain under discussion was sequenced for a study of cytomegalovirus exposure and HLA in healthy donors. General observations from the study: With high specificity and sensitivity, the classifier reportedly diagnosed cytomegalovirus status. Researchers reported in a later analysis that common viral pathogens appeared linked to several top clusters.

Germline V CDR1 and CDR2: MNHNY, SVGAGI (reference sequence). The CDR3 is 14 residues long. V was clipped by 6 bases and J by 4 bases; unmatched bases: 6. As for this clone: The antigen is not known.

The PCR was carried out with 60 Vbeta primers and 13 Jbeta primers. Measured with immunoSEQ multiplex PCR; TCRdb has only the in-frame clones, and not every one. Of about 140,000 clones in the sample, approximately 88% were seen once. J is TRBJ1-2 and V is TRBV6-6, with TRBD1 identical over 9 bases. The receptor's source is a woman between 40 and 55 years old in good health and CMV-seronegative. Sequencing was carried out using PBMCs. In nucleotides, the CDR3 is TGTGCCAGCAGGACAGGGGGAGGGACCTATGGCTACACCTTC. As protein: CASRTGGGTYGYTF.